A selection of T cell receptor beta chains follows, all from one sample in a study of T cells in Graves' hyperthyroidism and ophthalmopathy. A single record per CDR3 protein comes from TCRdb applying MiXCR to the multiplex PCR reads. The data show hundreds of thousands of distinct CDR3 sequences, around a fifth seen once. Sequenced material: blood. These receptors were taken from a woman in her 70s with Graves' ophthalmopathy. CDR3s leave out the opening cysteine and the closing phenylalanine or tryptophan. Each record gives: J gene, V gene, D gene, CDR3 protein. D genes are given only for firm matches.

TRBJ1-1,TRBV3-1,TRBD1,ASSQPGQGAGEAF
TRBJ2-5,TRBV5-1,TRBD2,ASRLTGLGPETQY
TRBJ1-3,TRBV12-3/TRBV12-4,-,ASSLGGGNTIY
TRBJ1-5,TRBV12-3/TRBV12-4,-,ASRRTENQPQH
TRBJ2-7,TRBV28,TRBD2,ASSSAGGPSYEQY
TRBJ2-7,TRBV20-1,TRBD2,SATPLTSGNEQY
TRBJ2-7,TRBV6-2/TRBV6-3,-,ASSYFHEQY
TRBJ1-1,TRBV28,-,ASSLLGRDEAF
TRBJ2-7,TRBV29-1,TRBD1,SVRQGPEQY
TRBJ2-5,TRBV7-2,TRBD1,ASSLGGTGIGTQY
TRBJ2-7,TRBV3-1,TRBD2,ASSPSGIAGGREQY
TRBJ2-1,TRBV6-2/TRBV6-3,-,ASSYPPGVLYNEQF
TRBJ2-1,TRBV9,-,ASSVASTKFSDEQF
TRBJ1-1,TRBV9,-,ASSVGTTEAF
TRBJ2-4,TRBV7-9,-,ASSFAGTRENIQY
TRBJ1-5,TRBV6-1,TRBD1,ASSEDGQGFWQPQH
TRBJ2-7,TRBV6-1,TRBD1,ASSAGTGVEQY
TRBJ2-7,TRBV6-1,-,ASLLFISYEQY
TRBJ1-1,TRBV28,-,ASSGIAEAF
TRBJ2-7,TRBV2,-,ASSELSTRIYEQY
TRBJ2-1,TRBV2,-,ASRLGGEQF
TRBJ1-4,TRBV28,TRBD1,ASSLLKGASVDEKLF
TRBJ2-1,TRBV29-1,-,STSQGFVNEQF
TRBJ2-5,TRBV19,-,ATQRSGQETQY
TRBJ2-1,TRBV4-3,TRBD2,ASSRAGVSNEQF
TRBJ2-3,TRBV12-3/TRBV12-4,TRBD2,ASSRGLAGYASTDTQY
TRBJ2-7,TRBV12-3/TRBV12-4,-,ASSFGLYYEQY
TRBJ2-7,TRBV7-2,TRBD2,ASSYSGTSGFYEQY
TRBJ1-2,TRBV20-1,-,SARLGQGGYT
TRBJ1-5,TRBV3-1,-,ASSQGAWQPQH
TRBJ2-7,TRBV20-1,TRBD1,SAQQGLEQY
TRBJ2-2,TRBV6-5,TRBD1,ASSYQTGLGRELF
TRBJ1-6,TRBV3-1,-,ASSQQGNSPLH
TRBJ2-2,TRBV6-1,-,ASSPSSSGELF
TRBJ2-7,TRBV7-9,-,ASSLNTGTYEQY
TRBJ2-3,TRBV11-3,-,ASSSRGLSDTQY
TRBJ2-3,TRBV7-3,TRBD1,ASSLTGGRTDTQY
TRBJ2-7,TRBV28,-,ASSTFLTDSSYEQY
TRBJ2-7,TRBV6-4,TRBD1,ASSDDDRGRIYEQY
-,TRBV11-1,-,ASSPSAGRTYEQF